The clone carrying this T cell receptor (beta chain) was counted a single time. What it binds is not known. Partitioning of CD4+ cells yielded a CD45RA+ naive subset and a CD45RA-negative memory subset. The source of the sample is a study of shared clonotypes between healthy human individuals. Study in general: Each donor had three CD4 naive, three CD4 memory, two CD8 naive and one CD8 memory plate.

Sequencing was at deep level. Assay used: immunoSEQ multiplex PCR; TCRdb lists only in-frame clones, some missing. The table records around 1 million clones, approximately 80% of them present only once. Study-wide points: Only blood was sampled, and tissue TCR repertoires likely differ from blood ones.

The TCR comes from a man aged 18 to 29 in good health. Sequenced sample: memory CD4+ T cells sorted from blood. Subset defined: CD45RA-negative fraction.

The CDR3 nucleotides are TGTGCCAGCTCCGTGGACGGGAAAAATTCACCCCTCCACTTT. It specifies CASSVDGKNSPLHF. V and J are TRBV18 and TRBJ1-6; D not certain. The V and J ends lost 6 bases and 7 bases respectively, with 13 bases between them. The germline gives CDR1 KGHSH, CDR2 LQKENI. This CDR3 region has 14 residues.